The rows below give T cell receptor beta chains drawn from one sample of a study of cytomegalovirus exposure and HLA in healthy donors. Clones were sequenced by immunoSEQ multiplex PCR, and TCRdb holds only the in-frame ones, with some missing. Found here are approximately 110,000 clones, approximately 78% of them singletons; the top ten hold about 1%. Material for sequencing was PBMCs. These TCRs come from a woman aged 25 to 39 in good health and CMV-seronegative. CDR3s include the opening cysteine and the closing phenylalanine or tryptophan. The order of the fields is CDR3 protein, CDR3 DNA, clone size, D gene, CDR3 length, V gene, J gene. A D gene is named only where the DNA matches it firmly. Clone size is given for some rows only: seen once, a few or many times, or a class if the clone is expanded.

CDR3 protein: CASSLVVRRIQGETQYF; CDR3 DNA: TGTGCCAGCAGCTTGGTTGTCCGCCGGATCCAGGGGGAGACCCAGTACTTC; clone size: -; D gene: -; CDR3 length: 17; V gene: TRBV5-6; J gene: TRBJ2-5
CDR3 protein: CASSLLGQGTPIYNEQFF; CDR3 DNA: TGTGCCAGCAGTTTATTGGGACAGGGAACCCCCATATACAATGAGCAGTTCTTC; clone size: -; D gene: TRBD1; CDR3 length: 18; V gene: TRBV27; J gene: TRBJ2-1
CDR3 protein: CARTILAEAFF; CDR3 DNA: TGTGCCCGGACGATACTGGCTGAAGCTTTCTTT; clone size: -; D gene: -; CDR3 length: 11; V gene: TRBV30; J gene: TRBJ1-1
CDR3 protein: CASSSTATYGYTF; CDR3 DNA: TGTGCCAGCAGCTCGACTGCCACGTATGGCTACACCTTC; clone size: -; D gene: -; CDR3 length: 13; V gene: TRBV6-5; J gene: TRBJ1-2
CDR3 protein: CASSERGDRVGQPQHF; CDR3 DNA: TGTGCCAGCAGTGAACGGGGCGACAGGGTAGGTCAGCCCCAGCATTTT; clone size: -; D gene: TRBD1; CDR3 length: 16; V gene: TRBV6-1; J gene: TRBJ1-5
CDR3 protein: CASSRDRVLDGYTF; CDR3 DNA: TGTGCCAGCAGTCGGGACAGGGTTTTAGATGGCTACACCTTC; clone size: -; D gene: TRBD1; CDR3 length: 14; V gene: TRBV6-5; J gene: TRBJ1-2
CDR3 protein: CASRQRTDNSPLHF; CDR3 DNA: TGCGCCAGCAGACAAAGGACAGATAATTCACCCCTCCACTTT; clone size: few; D gene: -; CDR3 length: 14; V gene: TRBV23-1; J gene: TRBJ1-6
CDR3 protein: CASTPGWLDTEAFF; CDR3 DNA: TGTGCCAGCACCCCAGGTTGGCTGGACACTGAAGCTTTCTTT; clone size: -; D gene: -; CDR3 length: 14; V gene: TRBV28; J gene: TRBJ1-1
CDR3 protein: CASSFGVLYEQYF; CDR3 DNA: TGCGCCAGCAGCTTCGGTGTCCTATACGAGCAGTACTTC; clone size: -; D gene: -; CDR3 length: 13; V gene: TRBV5-1; J gene: TRBJ2-7
CDR3 protein: CAWSSGGEQFF; CDR3 DNA: TGTGCCTGGAGTTCCGGGGGTGAGCAGTTCTTC; clone size: -; D gene: -; CDR3 length: 11; V gene: TRBV30; J gene: TRBJ2-1
CDR3 protein: CASSSGDPWMNTEAFF; CDR3 DNA: TGTGCCAGCAGCTCGGGGGACCCATGGATGAACACTGAAGCTTTCTTT; clone size: once; D gene: -; CDR3 length: 16; V gene: TRBV7-8; J gene: TRBJ1-1
CDR3 protein: CASSTLGQVLGQPQHF; CDR3 DNA: TGTGCCAGTAGTACCCTCGGACAGGTCCTGGGTCAGCCCCAGCATTTT; clone size: -; D gene: TRBD1; CDR3 length: 16; V gene: TRBV19; J gene: TRBJ1-5
CDR3 protein: CASSFRDGGTEAFF; CDR3 DNA: TGTGCCAGCTCCTTCAGGGATGGTGGAACTGAAGCTTTCTTT; clone size: -; D gene: -; CDR3 length: 14; V gene: TRBV18; J gene: TRBJ1-1
CDR3 protein: CASSGRGLPTDTQYF; CDR3 DNA: TGTGCCAGCAGTGGGAGGGGACTACCTACAGATACGCAGTATTTT; clone size: -; D gene: TRBD2; CDR3 length: 15; V gene: TRBV5-8; J gene: TRBJ2-3
CDR3 protein: CASSIDTGRDGYTF; CDR3 DNA: TGTGCCAGTAGTATAGATACAGGGCGGGATGGCTACACCTTC; clone size: -; D gene: -; CDR3 length: 14; V gene: TRBV19; J gene: TRBJ1-2
CDR3 protein: CASSLVPSGRPGELFF; CDR3 DNA: TGTGCCAGCAGCTTAGTTCCTAGCGGGAGGCCCGGGGAGCTGTTTTTT; clone size: -; D gene: TRBD2; CDR3 length: 16; V gene: TRBV7-3; J gene: TRBJ2-2
CDR3 protein: CASGYNPSGSRDTQYF; CDR3 DNA: TGTGCTAGTGGCTACAATCCTAGCGGGAGCAGGGATACGCAGTATTTT; clone size: -; D gene: TRBD2; CDR3 length: 16; V gene: TRBV12-5; J gene: TRBJ2-3
CDR3 protein: CASSPGQGNTGELFF; CDR3 DNA: TGCGCCAGCAGCCCTGGACAGGGAAACACCGGGGAGCTGTTTTTT; clone size: -; D gene: TRBD1; CDR3 length: 15; V gene: TRBV5-1; J gene: TRBJ2-2
CDR3 protein: CASSAAPTLAGVSYEQYF; CDR3 DNA: TGTGCCAGCAGCGCGGCCCCGACTTTGGCGGGAGTGTCCTACGAGCAGTACTTC; clone size: -; D gene: TRBD2; CDR3 length: 18; V gene: TRBV9; J gene: TRBJ2-7
CDR3 protein: CASSLALPGNEQYF; CDR3 DNA: TGTGCCAGCAGCTTAGCGCTCCCGGGGAACGAGCAGTACTTC; clone size: -; D gene: -; CDR3 length: 14; V gene: TRBV7-2; J gene: TRBJ2-7
CDR3 protein: CAWTQGLSLGETQYF; CDR3 DNA: TGTGCCTGGACCCAGGGACTTTCTTTGGGGGAGACCCAGTACTTC; clone size: -; D gene: -; CDR3 length: 15; V gene: TRBV30; J gene: TRBJ2-5
CDR3 protein: CASGDTRDIFNYGYTF; CDR3 DNA: TGTGCCAGCGGAGATACCAGGGACATTTTTAACTATGGCTACACCTTC; clone size: -; D gene: -; CDR3 length: 16; V gene: TRBV27; J gene: TRBJ1-2
CDR3 protein: CASSLAGVNTEAFF; CDR3 DNA: TGTGCCAGCAGTTTGGCAGGGGTGAACACTGAAGCTTTCTTT; clone size: -; D gene: -; CDR3 length: 14; V gene: TRBV6-6; J gene: TRBJ1-1
CDR3 protein: CASSPIETASGNTIYF; CDR3 DNA: TGTGCCAGCTCACCAATCGAGACAGCGTCCGGAAACACCATATATTTT; clone size: -; D gene: -; CDR3 length: 16; V gene: TRBV18; J gene: TRBJ1-3
CDR3 protein: CASSLTRLEQYF; CDR3 DNA: TGTGCCAGCAGCCTGACTAGATTGGAGCAGTACTTC; clone size: few; D gene: -; CDR3 length: 12; V gene: TRBV14; J gene: TRBJ2-7